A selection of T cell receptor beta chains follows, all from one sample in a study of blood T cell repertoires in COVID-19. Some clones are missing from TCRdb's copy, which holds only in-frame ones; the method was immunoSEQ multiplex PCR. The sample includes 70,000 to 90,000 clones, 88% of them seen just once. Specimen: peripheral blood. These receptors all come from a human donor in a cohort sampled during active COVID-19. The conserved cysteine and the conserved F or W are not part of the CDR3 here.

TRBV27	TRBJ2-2	APGGQGRTGELF
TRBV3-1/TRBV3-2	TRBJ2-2	ASQGALNTGELF
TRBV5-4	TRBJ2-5	ASSLEGGETQY
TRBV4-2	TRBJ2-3	ASSQDLTSGGKGTQY
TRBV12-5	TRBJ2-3	ASGRGLAGLTDTQY
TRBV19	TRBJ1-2	ASSNRGRGSNYGYT
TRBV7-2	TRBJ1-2	ASSIGQGGYGYT
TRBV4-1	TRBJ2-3	ASSQGTTRTDTQY
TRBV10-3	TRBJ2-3	AISESKGGAWDTQY
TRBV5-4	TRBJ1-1	ASSRGASGTANTEAF
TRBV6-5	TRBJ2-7	ASSYSDRASYEQY
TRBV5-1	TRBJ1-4	ASSLEGNNEKLF
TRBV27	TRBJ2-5	ASSLTVKETQY
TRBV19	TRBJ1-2	ASSQKSNYGYT
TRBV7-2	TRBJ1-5	ASSPNTGRQPQH
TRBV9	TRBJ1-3	ASSLSGGNTIY
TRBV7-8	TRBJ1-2	ASTDRNLLSYGYT
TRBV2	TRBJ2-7	ASSLVQGAFNEQY
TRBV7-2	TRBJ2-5	ASSLLAGQETQY
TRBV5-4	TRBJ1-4	ASSLGGQGNEKLF
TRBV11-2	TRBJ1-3	ASRKGTSSGNTIY
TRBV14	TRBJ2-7	ASSQLAGYEQY
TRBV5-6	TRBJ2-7	ASRFYDYRSYEQY
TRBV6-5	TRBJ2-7	ASSSGLGGYEQY
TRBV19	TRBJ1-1	ASSADRDMDEAF
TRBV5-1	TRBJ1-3	ASSLAPSATRNTIY
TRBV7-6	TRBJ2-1	ASSYRTSGGLGSYNEQF
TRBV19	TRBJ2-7	ASSMRDREGEQY
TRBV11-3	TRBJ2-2	ASSYGTGVTGELF
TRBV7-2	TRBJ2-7	ASSKRAGASSYEQY
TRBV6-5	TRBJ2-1	ASTSGTSGYNEQF
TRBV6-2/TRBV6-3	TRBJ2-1	ASSYPDGTSGSRSYNEQF
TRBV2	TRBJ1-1	ASVRGGSNTEAF
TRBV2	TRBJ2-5	AGSRGGAVETQY
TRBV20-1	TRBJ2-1	SASGSGSSYNEQF